The rows below give T cell receptor beta chains drawn from one sample of a study of radiation and T cells in renal cell carcinoma. The table came from immunoSEQ multiplex PCR; TCRdb's copy has only in-frame clones and leaves some out. The top ten clones hold roughly 23% of a sample with 110,000 to 150,000 clones, less than 85% of them seen once. Sequencing was performed on blood, taken from a patient whose treatment included radiotherapy and nephrectomy. These receptors were collected from a woman aged 50 to 65 with renal cell carcinoma. CDR3s include the opening cysteine and the closing phenylalanine or tryptophan. The order of the fields is D gene, J gene, clone size, V gene, CDR3 DNA, CDR3 protein. The D gene is left open where the match is weak. Expanded clones get a size class; other rows say once, few or many, or leave the size out.

- | TRBJ1-6 | once | TRBV5-5 | TGCGCCAGCAGCCAAGAGGCCCGGGATTCACCCCTCCACTTT | CASSQEARDSPLHF
- | TRBJ2-2 | - | TRBV6-5 | TGTGCCAGCAGTTATGTTCAGGGCACCGGGGAGCTGTTTTTT | CASSYVQGTGELFF
- | TRBJ2-6 | - | TRBV5-1 | TGCGCCAGCAGCTTGGCCCAGGGCTTAGCCTCTGGGGCCAACGTCCTGACTTTC | CASSLAQGLASGANVLTF
TRBD1 | TRBJ1-2 | - | TRBV27 | TGTGCCAGCAGTGTTTCTCCAGGGGGAGGCTACACCTTC | CASSVSPGGGYTF
- | TRBJ1-6 | - | TRBV6-1 | TGTGCCAGCAGTGAGGTGGCATACCCAAATTCACCCCTCCACTTT | CASSEVAYPNSPLHF
TRBD2 | TRBJ2-2 | - | TRBV10-3 | TGTGCCATCAGTGAGGGTACTAGCGGTCCGAACACCGGGGAGCTGTTTTTT | CAISEGTSGPNTGELFF
TRBD2 | TRBJ2-1 | once | TRBV5-1 | TGCGCCAGCAGCCTGGGCTGGACTAGCGTCGCCAATGAGCAGTTCTTC | CASSLGWTSVANEQFF
- | TRBJ2-1 | - | TRBV4-2 | TGTGCCAGCAGCCAAGAACTACCTTTTAGCTCCTACAATGAGCAGTTCTTC | CASSQELPFSSYNEQFF
- | TRBJ2-7 | - | TRBV7-9 | TGTGCCAGCAGGCGGGAAAACGGGGAGCCCTACGAGCAGTACTTC | CASRRENGEPYEQYF
TRBD1 | TRBJ2-7 | - | TRBV29-1 | TGCAGCGTTGAAGGGGGACAGGGGTCGAGCTCCTACGAGCAGTACTTC | CSVEGGQGSSSYEQYF